This TCR beta chain was captured in a study of cytomegalovirus exposure and HLA in healthy donors. General study results and limits: Relative to equally common others, HLA-associated TCR beta chains showed greater clonal expansion in a later analysis.

V trimming: 1 base; J trimming: 4 bases; junction bases outside the gene matches: 9. The CDR3 has 16 residues. Germline lookup yields CDR1 SQVTM and CDR2 ANQGSEA. The study ran its PCR with 60 Vbeta and 13 Jbeta primers. This table comes from immunoSEQ multiplex PCR, and its TCRdb copy is limited to in-frame clones, with some not included. Its listing shows roughly 100,000 clones. Concerning this clone: Its cognate antigen is unknown.

Sequencing input: PBMCs. This sequence was found in a man aged 45-60 years in good health and CMV-seronegative. The chain is built from TRBV29-1 and TRBJ2-3, with 9 nucleotides matching TRBD2. The CDR3 DNA sequence: TGCAGCGTTGAAGGGTCCAGCGGGGGGAGCGCAGATACGCAGTATTTT. It is translated as CSVEGSSGGSADTQYF.